The sequence of this T cell receptor (beta chain) was determined in a study of metastatic and nonmetastatic thyroid tumors. MiXCR reprocessed the PCR reads for TCRdb. The table has about 48,000 clones, around 20% seen once; the top ten hold approximately 3.6%. The table lists this clone with many counts. Among the patients, none had received any treatment before thyroid surgery. The CDR3 contains 14 residues. Trimming took off 3 bases at V and 8 bases at J, with 15 bases between the two ends. Germline assignment: CDR1 SGDLS and CDR2 YYNGEE. The TCR comes from a male donor with papillary thyroid cancer or a benign thyroid nodule (not recorded which). Some clones in this sample may be carry-over from other donors' samples. The sequenced sample consisted of blood. This sequence joins TRBV9 and TRBJ2-1; possible D gene TRBD2, 5 bases. The DNA of the CDR3 is TGTGCCAGCAGCGAGAGCGGTGCTTCGGATGAGCAGTTCTTC. It specifies CASSESGASDEQFF.